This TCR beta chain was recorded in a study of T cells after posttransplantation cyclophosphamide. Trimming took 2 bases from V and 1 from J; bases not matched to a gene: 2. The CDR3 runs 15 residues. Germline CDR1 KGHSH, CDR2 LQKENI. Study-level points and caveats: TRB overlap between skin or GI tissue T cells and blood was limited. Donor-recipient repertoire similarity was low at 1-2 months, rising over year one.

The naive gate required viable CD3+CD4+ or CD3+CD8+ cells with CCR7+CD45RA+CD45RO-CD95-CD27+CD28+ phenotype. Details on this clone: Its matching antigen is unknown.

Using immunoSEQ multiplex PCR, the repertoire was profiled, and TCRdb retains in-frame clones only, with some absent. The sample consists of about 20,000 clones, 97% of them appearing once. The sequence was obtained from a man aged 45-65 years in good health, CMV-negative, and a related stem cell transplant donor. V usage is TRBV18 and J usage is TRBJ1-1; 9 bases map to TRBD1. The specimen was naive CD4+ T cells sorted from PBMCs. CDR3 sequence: CASSPGGQGNTEAFF. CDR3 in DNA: TGTGCCAGCTCACCAGGGGGACAGGGGAACACTGAAGCTTTCTTT.